The rows below give T cell receptor beta chains drawn from one sample of a study of shared clonotypes between healthy human individuals. Produced via immunoSEQ multiplex PCR; TCRdb's table is partial and in-frame only. The sample has approximately 2,000,000 clones, roughly 92% seen once. Material for sequencing was naive CD4+ T cells from PBMCs. These receptors all stem from a man between 18 and 35 years old in good health. Some clones in this sample may be carry-over from other donors' samples. Both conserved end residues are part of each CDR3. D genes are given only for firm matches. Size values are once, few and many counts, or a class for expanded clones, and some rows have none.

D	V	size	J	DNA	CDR3
TRBD2	TRBV19	few	TRBJ2-2	TGTGCCAGTAGTGATCTAGCGGGAGGTACCGGGGAGCTGTTTTTT	CASSDLAGGTGELFF
TRBD1	TRBV6-5	.	TRBJ1-2	TGTGCCAGCACCCCCGGACAGGGCGCGGTTGGCTACACCTTC	CASTPGQGAVGYTF
.	TRBV21-1	.	TRBJ2-2	TGTGCCAGCAGCTTTCCCCTCACGGGGCCGAACACCGGGGAGCTGTTTTTT	CASSFPLTGPNTGELFF
.	TRBV14	.	TRBJ1-2	TGTGCCAGCAGCCAAGTTACGGGAGCTAACTATGGCTACACCTTC	CASSQVTGANYGYTF
.	TRBV4-1	.	TRBJ2-1	TGCGCCAGCAGCCTAGATGAAGGGCGTTCAAGTGAGCAGTTCTTC	CASSLDEGRSSEQFF
TRBD1	TRBV19	.	TRBJ1-2	TGTGCCAGTACCAACAGGGGGCGGAACTATGGCTACACCTTC	CASTNRGRNYGYTF
.	TRBV29-1	.	TRBJ1-1	TGCAGCGTTGAAGATCGATCACCGGGCACTGAAGCTTTCTTT	CSVEDRSPGTEAFF
.	TRBV19	once	TRBJ1-4	TGTGCCAGTGCACCTTTGGGTTCAACTAATGAAAAACTGTTTTTT	CASAPLGSTNEKLFF
.	TRBV6-6	once	TRBJ2-5	TGTGCCAGCAGTTATCCGGGTTCCACCAAAGAGACCCAGTACTTC	CASSYPGSTKETQYF
.	TRBV4-1	.	TRBJ1-2	TGCGCCAGCAGCCAGGCGACTTACGGCTACACCTTC	CASSQATYGYTF
TRBD2	TRBV5-1	.	TRBJ2-2	TGCGCCAGCAGCCTGGGGGGACTAGCGCCCACCGGGGAGCTGTTTTTT	CASSLGGLAPTGELFF
TRBD1	TRBV6-5	.	TRBJ1-5	TGTGCCAGCGCCCGGGACAGGGACAATCAGCCCCAGCATTTT	CASARDRDNQPQHF
.	TRBV18	.	TRBJ2-5	TGTGCCAGCTCCCTAAGTCTGAGCCGGCAGACCCAGTACTTC	CASSLSLSRQTQYF
.	TRBV15	.	TRBJ2-4	TGTGCCACCAGCAGTCTAAGGGAGGCCAAAAACATTCAGTACTTC	CATSSLREAKNIQYF
TRBD1	TRBV29-1	few	TRBJ1-1	TGCAGCGGGAGACAGGGTCCCATGAACACTGAAGCTTTCTTT	CSGRQGPMNTEAFF
.	TRBV7-8	.	TRBJ1-5	TGTGCCAGCAGCGCCCCCTCCGGGGACTGGCAGCCCCAGCATTTT	CASSAPSGDWQPQHF
.	TRBV28	.	TRBJ1-1	TGTGCCAGCAGTTTAATGGCGGTGAGCACTGAAGCTTTCTTT	CASSLMAVSTEAFF
.	TRBV9	.	TRBJ1-2	TGTGCCAGCAGCGTAGGGTTACAGGGTAGGGGCTACACCTTC	CASSVGLQGRGYTF
.	TRBV27	.	TRBJ1-1	TGTGCCAGCAGTCCCTACCTCAGTCCGGGATTAATGAACACTGAAGCTTTCTTT	CASSPYLSPGLMNTEAFF
TRBD1	TRBV18	once	TRBJ1-1	TGTGCCAGCTCTCAAAAACAGGGGGCATCTGAAGCTTTCTTT	CASSQKQGASEAFF
.	TRBV10-2	.	TRBJ1-3	TGCGCCAGCAGTGGACAGGTTAAATCTGGAAACACCATATATTTT	CASSGQVKSGNTIYF
TRBD1	TRBV19	.	TRBJ2-5	TGTGCCACCGGGACAGGGGGATTCGAGACCCAGTACTTC	CATGTGGFETQYF
.	TRBV5-4	once	TRBJ2-3	TGTGCCAGCACCCCGGGGACCGTAGATACGCAGTATTTT	CASTPGTVDTQYF
.	TRBV5-6	.	TRBJ2-5	TGTGCCAGCAGCTTGCCGGCAGGGCCAGAGACCCAGTACTTC	CASSLPAGPETQYF
TRBD2	TRBV27	.	TRBJ2-1	TGTGCCAGCAGTTCCCAAGCGGGAGTTATGGTACATGAGCAGTTCTTC	CASSSQAGVMVHEQFF
.	TRBV5-1	.	TRBJ2-2	TGCGCCAGCAGCTTGGTGCCAGGGTGGACCGGGGAGCTGTTTTTT	CASSLVPGWTGELFF
.	TRBV7-3	.	TRBJ2-6	TGTGCCAGCAGCGCAGACGTCCAACGGGCTGGGGCCAACGTCCTGACTTTC	CASSADVQRAGANVLTF
.	TRBV6-1	.	TRBJ2-6	TGTGCCAGCAGTGAAGGGGTGGGAAGGGGCTCTGGGGCCAACGTCCTGACTTTC	CASSEGVGRGSGANVLTF
TRBD2	TRBV4-1	.	TRBJ2-7	TGCGCCAGCAGCCAGTTACTAGCGGGACCCCTCGAGCAGTACTTC	CASSQLLAGPLEQYF
.	TRBV7-8	.	TRBJ2-1	TGTGCCAGCAGCTTAGCGGTCTACAATGAGCAGTTCTTC	CASSLAVYNEQFF
TRBD2	TRBV4-1	.	TRBJ2-5	TGCGCCAGCAGCCAAGATTTACTCGGCAGGCGGGGGGAGACCCAGTACTTC	CASSQDLLGRRGETQYF
.	TRBV25-1	.	TRBJ2-2	TGTGCCAGCAGTGAAAGGGTGGACACCGGGGAGCTGTTTTTT	CASSERVDTGELFF
TRBD2	TRBV30	once	TRBJ2-7	TGTGCCTGGAGTGGTAGCGGGAGACTTTTCTTCTACGAGCAGTACTTC	CAWSGSGRLFFYEQYF
.	TRBV27	.	TRBJ1-2	TGTGCCAGCAGTTTATCAGGGGTCTATGGCTACACCTTC	CASSLSGVYGYTF
.	TRBV9	few	TRBJ2-2	TGTGCCAGCAGCCCTCAGGGAAACACCGGGGAGCTGTTTTTT	CASSPQGNTGELFF
.	TRBV18	once	TRBJ2-2	TGTGCCAGCTCACAGGGAGGCCCGAACACCGGGGAGCTGTTTTTT	CASSQGGPNTGELFF
.	TRBV5-1	.	TRBJ2-7	TGCGCCAGCAGCCCTGAACCTAGCGAAAGCTCCTACGAGCAGTACTTC	CASSPEPSESSYEQYF
TRBD2	TRBV4-1	.	TRBJ2-1	TGCGCCAGCAGCCAACCGACTAGCGTATACAATGAGCAGTTCTTC	CASSQPTSVYNEQFF
.	TRBV5-1	once	TRBJ2-5	TGCGCCAGCAGCTTGGACGGGACTTCAACGGAGACCCAGTACTTC	CASSLDGTSTETQYF
.	TRBV6-5	.	TRBJ1-2	TGTGCCAGCAGAATAGCAGCAGGGCTGTCTGGCTACACCTTC	CASRIAAGLSGYTF
TRBD1	TRBV5-1	few	TRBJ1-2	TGCGCCAGCAGCCTGGACAGGGCCTATGGCTACACCTTC	CASSLDRAYGYTF
.	TRBV7-9	.	TRBJ1-2	TGTGCCAGCAGTTGGGGGGCAAACTATGGCTACACCTTC	CASSWGANYGYTF
TRBD2	TRBV7-2	.	TRBJ2-5	TGTGCCAGCAGCCGGGAGGAAGGGGAGACCCAGTACTTC	CASSREEGETQYF
.	TRBV7-8	.	TRBJ1-2	TGTGCCAGCAGTCAAATCCGGGGGAATGGCTACACCTTC	CASSQIRGNGYTF
TRBD1	TRBV10-2	.	TRBJ1-2	TGCGCCAGCAGTGGACAGGGGTATGGCTACACCTTC	CASSGQGYGYTF
TRBD1	TRBV15	.	TRBJ2-1	TGTGCCACCAGCATAAACACAGGGGGCAGTGAGCAGTTCTTC	CATSINTGGSEQFF
TRBD1	TRBV28	.	TRBJ1-1	TGTGCCAGCAGTTCAGCTCCAGGGGGAGGGGACACTGAAGCTTTCTTT	CASSSAPGGGDTEAFF
TRBD1	TRBV4-1	.	TRBJ1-2	TGCGCCAGCAGCCCAGGTAACAGGGGACCGGTTACAACGGGCTACACCTTC	CASSPGNRGPVTTGYTF
TRBD1	TRBV7-2	.	TRBJ2-5	TGTGCCAGCAGCCCTCACAGGGGGCAAGAGACCCAGTACTTC	CASSPHRGQETQYF
.	TRBV10-3	.	TRBJ1-3	TGTGCCATCAGTGATTACGTCTCCATATATTTT	CAISDYVSIYF
TRBD1	TRBV6-9	.	TRBJ1-1	TGTGCCAGCAGTTCCGGGACAGTCCCCACTGAAGCTTTCTTT	CASSSGTVPTEAFF
.	TRBV10-3	few	TRBJ2-7	TGTGCCATCAGTGAGGGGACCTACGAGCAGTACTTC	CAISEGTYEQYF
.	TRBV6-6	.	TRBJ1-3	TGTGCCAGCAGTCCTATCATCGGGTCCTCTGGAAACACCATATATTTT	CASSPIIGSSGNTIYF
TRBD1	TRBV5-1	.	TRBJ2-2	TGCGCCAGCAGACAGCCGGGACAGGAGAACACCGGGGAGCTGTTTTTT	CASRQPGQENTGELFF
.	TRBV5-1	.	TRBJ1-4	TGCGCCAGCAGCTTGATGGGAAAGGGCGGGGAAAAACTGTTTTTT	CASSLMGKGGEKLFF
TRBD1	TRBV28	.	TRBJ2-2	TGTGCCAGCAGTAAAAGGACAGGTTCGTCCGGGGAGCTGTTTTTT	CASSKRTGSSGELFF